This T cell receptor beta chain was found in a study of shared clonotypes between healthy human individuals. Study-level information: The plates for each donor numbered three CD4 naive, three CD4 memory, two CD8 naive and one CD8 memory. Broader study findings: Naive subsets usually exceeded memory subsets in estimated richness. Collection of samples was limited to blood; tissue repertoires likely differ. An effect of sequencing depth on clonotype sharing among donors was expected.

The assay was immunoSEQ multiplex PCR, and TCRdb's table has in-frame clones only and misses some. The sample carries about 680,000 clones, approximately 73% recorded once. This clone is termed medium-sized (0.01 to 0.1%). Antigen specificity is unknown. Losses at the gene ends were 8 bases for V and 6 bases for J; bases not matched to a gene: 12. Looked up from germline, CDR1 is LNHDA and CDR2 is SQIVND (reference sequence). This CDR3 contains 15 residues. The chain employs TRBV19 and TRBJ2-1; 8 bases match TRBD2. Sequencing input: memory CD4+ T cells sorted from blood. Sample subset: CD45RA-negative fraction. The receptor was derived from a woman aged 25 to 39 in good health. The CDR3 protein is CASLTLAGNVNEQFF. CDR3 coding DNA: TGTGCCAGTCTGACTTTAGCGGGAAACGTCAATGAGCAGTTCTTC. The complete variable domain, with remaining parts taken from reference TRBV19 and TRBJ2-1, reads DGGITQSPKYLFRKEGQNVTLSCEQNLNHDAMYWYRQDPGQGLRLIYYSQIVNDFQKGDIAEGYSVSREKKESFPLTVTSAQKNPTAFYLCASLTLAGNVNEQFFGPGTRLTVL.